The 30 T cell receptor beta chains presented below share a single source sample, sequenced in a study of blood T cell repertoires in COVID-19. The table came from immunoSEQ multiplex PCR; TCRdb's copy has only in-frame clones and leaves some out. The repertoire includes about 110,000 clones, more than 75% of them detected once, and 3.3% sits in the top ten. The specimen was peripheral blood. The receptor source for this set is a woman aged 45-59 years with acute or convalescent COVID-19.

This chain links TRBV19 with TRBJ1-1, with D possibly matching TRBD1 (5 bases). Trimming pared 4 bases from V and 2 bases from J, leaving 23 bases between. Germline assignment: CDR1 LNHDA and CDR2 SQIVND (reference sequence). This CDR3 is 18 amino acids long. The CDR3 DNA reads as TGTGCCAGTAGTACCCGGACGGGGGGGGTCGGAGGAAACACTGAAGCTTTCTTT. Amino acids: CASSTRTGGVGGNTEAFF.

The rearrangement links TRBV28 to TRBJ2-3; 7 positions agree with TRBD2. Germline V gene data show CDR1 as MDHEN and CDR2 as SYDVKM. V was clipped by 6 bases and J by 5 bases; unmatched bases: 5. CDR3 length equals 13 residues. CDR3 amino acids: CASRKGGGDTQYF. Written as DNA, the CDR3 is TGTGCCAGCAGAAAGGGCGGGGGAGATACGCAGTATTTT.

The chain links TRBV5-1 to TRBJ2-7; D might be TRBD2 (5 bases). CDR3 length: 15 residues. Per the germline V gene, CDR1 is SGHRS and CDR2 is YFSETQ. Trimming left V 1 base short and J 7 bases short, with 18 bases between. The CDR3 loop is CASSLSGIGSGEQYF. The CDR3 region has the DNA TGCGCCAGCAGCTTGTCGGGTATAGGCTCGGGGGAGCAGTACTTC.

For the CDR3, the DNA is TGCGCCAGCAGCCCAAGTTTCGGGTTAGCGGTAGCCAAAAACATTCAGTACTTC. Amino acid sequence: CASSPSFGLAVAKNIQYF. This rearrangement joins TRBV5-1 to TRBJ2-4; a weak D match, TRBD2 (6 bases). V gave up 4 bases and J gave up 0 bases, with 20 bases separating them. The CDR3 is 18 amino acids. Germline CDR1 and CDR2: SGHRS and YFSETQ.

V is TRBV15 and J is TRBJ2-7, with 7 bases identical to TRBD1. This CDR3 has 15 amino acids. The V segment lost 3 bases and the J segment 5 bases; nucleotides outside the gene matches: 10. Germline lookup yields CDR1 LNHNV and CDR2 YYDKDF (reference sequence). The CDR3 DNA sequence: TGTGCCACCAGCAGGGAATTCAGGGGGTTAAACGAGCAGTACTTC. It yields the protein CATSREFRGLNEQYF.

The chain is built from TRBV4-2 and TRBJ2-7; 8 bases are a match to TRBD1. Germline CDR1 LGHNA, CDR2 YNFKEQ. The J segment lost 6 bases and the V segment lost 0 bases, leaving 4 bases of the junction unmatched. The CDR3 has 14 amino acids. CDR3: CASSQDQGASEQYF. For the CDR3, the DNA is TGTGCCAGCAGCCAAGACCAGGGGGCAAGCGAGCAGTACTTC.

V and J are TRBV28 and TRBJ2-5, with 8 bases lining up with TRBD2. The junction had 13 bases not matched to a gene; V was cut back by 4 bases and J by 6 bases. There are 16 residues in the CDR3. Germline V gene sequence: CDR1 MDHEN, CDR2 SYDVKM. The CDR3 nucleotides are TGTGCCAGCAGTTCCCCCCCAGCGGGAGCGGGACAGACCCAGTACTTC. This encodes CASSSPPAGAGQTQYF.

The rearrangement joins TRBV3-1 (or the pseudogene TRBV3-2) to TRBJ2-5; 11 bases map to TRBD1. Trimming took 6 bases from V and 6 from J; bases not matched to a gene: 15. Germline V lookup: CDR1 LGHDT, CDR2 YNNKEL (reference sequence). The CDR3 length is 17 residues. This CDR3 reads CASSPGTGGQKGKTQYF. The DNA of the CDR3 is TGTGCCAGCAGTCCCGGGACAGGGGGACAAAAAGGCAAGACCCAGTACTTC.

The V call is TRBV5-1, the J call TRBJ1-1; 8 nucleotides line up with TRBD1. The CDR3 is 14 residues long. Germline V lookup: CDR1 SGHRS, CDR2 YFSETQ. After removal of 2 bases from V and 4 bases from J, the junction contained 4 bases not matched to a gene. CDR3 nucleotide sequence: TGCGCCAGCAGCTTTGCAGGGGGCGCCACTGAAGCTTTCTTT. Amino acids: CASSFAGGATEAFF.

The genes are TRBV28 and TRBJ1-2; 8 bases match TRBD1. CDR1 is MDHEN and CDR2 is SYDVKM in the germline V gene. CDR3 length: 13 amino acids. J was trimmed by 7 bases and V by 6 bases; bases with no gene match: 7. The CDR3, as DNA: TGTGCCAGCAGGTCGGCCAGGGGGCGTGGCTACACCTTC. This gives the protein CASRSARGRGYTF.

The genes are TRBV11-2 and TRBJ1-4; TRBD1 is a possible D gene (5 bases). Trimming took 1 base from V and 8 from J, leaving 14 bases between them. Germline CDR1 and CDR2: SGHAT and FQNNGV. This CDR3 region has 15 residues. In nucleotides, the CDR3 is TGTGCCAGCAGCTTAGGCCGGGTAGGGGCAGAAAAACTGTTTTTT. Its translation is CASSLGRVGAEKLFF. Filled out from reference TRBV11-2 and TRBJ1-4, the complete variable domain reads EAGVAQSPRYKIIEKRQSVAFWCNPISGHATLYWYQQILGQGPKLLIQFQNNGVVDDSQLPKDRFSAERLKGVDSTLKIQPAKLEDSAVYLCASSLGRVGAEKLFFGSGTQLSVL.

The rearrangement joins TRBV28 to TRBJ2-7, with D possibly being TRBD1 (5 bases). V was shortened by 6 bases and J by 0 bases, with 12 bases between the two germline ends. Germline CDR1 reads MDHEN; CDR2 reads SYDVKM. This CDR3 is built from 14 residues. The CDR3 bases are TGTGCCAGCAGCCGCCCGGACACCTCCTACGAGCAGTACTTC. Translating it yields CASSRPDTSYEQYF.

The chain couples TRBV12-3 or TRBV12-4 to TRBJ1-2, with D possibly TRBD1 on 6 matching bases. The V end was cut by 6 bases, the J end by 7 bases, with 15 bases between. The CDR3 runs 13 residues. CDR3 region: CASSLTGPGGYTF. The CDR3, as DNA: TGTGCCAGCAGCCTGACAGGTCCTGGTGGCTACACCTTC.

The gene calls are TRBV5-6 and TRBJ1-5; D may be TRBD1 (6 bases). Between the trimmed V and J ends, which lost 4 bases and 2 bases, there was a span of 10 bases. CDR3 length equals 14 residues. CDR1 and CDR2 (germline): SGHDT, YYEEEE. Here the CDR3 DNA reads TGTGCCAGCAGCCGGACAGTCGGCAATCAGCCCCAGCATTTT. Its protein is CASSRTVGNQPQHF.

The V call is TRBV28, the J call TRBJ2-3; maybe TRBD2 (6 bases). The V gene's germline CDR1 is MDHEN and CDR2 SYDVKM. CDR3 length: 15 amino acids. Between the trimmed V and J ends, which lost 4 bases and 1 base, there was a span of 12 bases. In nucleotides, the CDR3 is TGTGCCAGCAGTTCCGTAGCGGTAGGCACAGATACGCAGTATTTT. It translates to CASSSVAVGTDTQYF. Full variable domain (rest looked up from reference TRBV28 and TRBJ2-3): DVKVTQSSRYLVKRTGEKVFLECVQDMDHENMFWYRQDPGLGLRLIYFSYDVKMKEKGDIPEGYSVSREKKERFSLILESASTNQTSMYLCASSSVAVGTDTQYFGPGTRLTVL.

Details on this clone: The junction shows a germline mismatch at one end, possibly a read error. V is TRBV6-6 and J is TRBJ1-2, with D unclear. The V gene's germline CDR1 is MNHNY and CDR2 SVGAGI (reference sequence). This CDR3 contains 12 residues. CDR3 in amino acids: CASGYTNLGYTF. The DNA of the CDR3 is TGTGCCAGCGGTTATACCAACTTGGGCTACACCTTC.

The chain combines TRBV11-2 with TRBJ2-7; TRBD2 agrees at 8 bases. The CDR3 runs 15 residues. The germline CDR1 and CDR2 sequences are SGHAT and FQNNGV. The V gene end was trimmed by 6 bases and the J gene end by 6 bases; junction bases not matched to a gene: 13. The CDR3 here is CASRPRRGASSEQYF. Written as DNA, the CDR3 is TGTGCCAGCAGGCCGCGGCGGGGGGCGTCTTCCGAGCAGTACTTC. The full variable domain, its missing parts supplied by reference TRBV11-2 and TRBJ2-7, is EAGVAQSPRYKIIEKRQSVAFWCNPISGHATLYWYQQILGQGPKLLIQFQNNGVVDDSQLPKDRFSAERLKGVDSTLKIQPAKLEDSAVYLCASRPRRGASSEQYFGPGTRLTVT.

The V and J genes are TRBV24-1 and TRBJ2-7; D not certain. CDR3 length: 21 amino acids. Germline values: CDR1 KGHDR, CDR2 SFDVKD. Trimming pared 0 bases from V and 3 bases from J, leaving 29 bases between. In DNA, the CDR3 is TGTGCCACCAGTGATTTGCTTGGTTGGAAGCTGAGCGCCCTAGTTGACTACGAGCAGTACTTC. Its protein product is CATSDLLGWKLSALVDYEQYF.

The rearrangement uses TRBV2 and TRBJ2-1; D is possibly TRBD2 (6 bases). Trimming cost V 7 bases and J 15 bases, with 13 bases left between them. Per germline, CDR1 SNHLY and CDR2 FYNNEI. The CDR3 loop spans 10 amino acids. The CDR3 sequence is CASTGVSTFF. CDR3 DNA sequence: TGTGCCAGCACGGGGGTCTCGACGTTCTTC.

This clone was counted a few times. The V call is TRBV30, the J call TRBJ2-2; D may be TRBD2 (6 bases). The CDR3 totals 15 residues. Germline V gives CDR1 GTSNPN, CDR2 SVGIG (reference sequence). The V and J ends lost 3 bases and 5 bases respectively, with 16 bases between them. CDR3 residues: CAWRRGGIGTGELFF. The CDR3 nucleotides read TGTGCCTGGAGGCGTGGCGGGATAGGAACCGGGGAGCTGTTTTTT. The full variable domain, with the rest looked up from reference TRBV30 and TRBJ2-2, is SQTIHQWPATLVQPVGSPLSLECTVEGTSNPNLYWYRQAAGRGLQLLFYSVGIGQISSEVPQNLSASRPQDRQFILSSKKLLLSDSGFYLCAWRRGGIGTGELFFGEGSRLTVL.

In its sample, this clone was seen once. The chain employs TRBV6-2 or TRBV6-3 and TRBJ1-2, with 7 bases identical to TRBD1. Germline CDR1 and CDR2: MNHEY and SVGEGT. J was trimmed by 8 bases and V by 6 bases; bases with no gene match: 12. This CDR3 has 14 residues. In DNA, the CDR3 is TGTGCCAGCAGCCCGACAGGGACTCCGGGCGGCTACACCTTC. Translating it yields CASSPTGTPGGYTF.

In this sample, this clone turned up a few times. J is TRBJ2-5 and V is TRBV6-6, with 13 bases fitting TRBD2. The junction had 4 bases not matched to a gene; V was cut back by 4 bases and J by 2 bases. The CDR3 totals 16 residues. Germline CDR1 and CDR2: MNHNY and SVGAGI (reference sequence). CDR3 residues: CASSLPGLAGQETQYF. In nucleotides, the CDR3 is TGTGCCAGCAGTTTACCGGGACTAGCGGGACAAGAGACCCAGTACTTC.

V and J are TRBV24-1 and TRBJ1-5; 11 bases are shared with TRBD1. This CDR3 comprises 19 residues. Germline CDR1 KGHDR, CDR2 SFDVKD. Trimming took 4 bases from V and 6 from J; bases not matched to a gene: 16. Here the CDR3 reads CATSDSTLGQGAWVQPQHF. DNA for the CDR3: TGTGCCACCAGTGACTCAACCCTTGGACAGGGGGCTTGGGTTCAGCCCCAGCATTTT.

The V gene is TRBV9, the J gene TRBJ2-1, with 7 bases aligning to TRBD2. The germline gives CDR1 SGDLS, CDR2 YYNGEE. The CDR3 extends over 15 amino acids. After removal of 0 bases from V and 3 bases from J, the junction contained 3 bases not matched to a gene. The CDR3, as DNA: TGTGCCAGCAGCGTAGGGGGCGGGAGCTACAATGAGCAGTTCTTC. Protein: CASSVGGGSYNEQFF.

V and J are TRBV2 and TRBJ1-1; 9 bases map to TRBD1. J lost 9 bases, V lost 5 bases, and 7 bases had no gene match. Looked up from germline, CDR1 is SNHLY and CDR2 is FYNNEI. CDR3 length: 13 amino acids. The CDR3 reads CASSPNTGGKAFF. Written as DNA, the CDR3 is TGTGCCAGCAGTCCCAACACAGGGGGCAAAGCTTTCTTT.

This clone has a single count. The chain links TRBV6-1 to TRBJ2-7; tentatively, D is TRBD1 (6 bases). Germline V CDR1 and CDR2: MNHNS, SASEGT. The ends were cut back, 2 bases at V and 13 bases at J, with 15 bases in the middle. The CDR3 runs 12 residues. CDR3 sequence: CASSEPERQAYF. Written as DNA, the CDR3 is TGTGCCAGCAGTGAACCCGAAAGACAGGCCTACTTC.

The V and J genes are TRBV19 and TRBJ1-2; no definite D call. CDR3 size: 13 residues. The germline V gene encodes CDR1 LNHDA and CDR2 SQIVND (reference sequence). V was shortened by 1 base and J by 7 bases, with 10 bases between the two germline ends. This CDR3 is CASSIGPNGGYTF. The DNA for the CDR3 is TGTGCCAGTAGTATAGGGCCGAATGGTGGCTACACCTTC.

The rearrangement uses TRBV5-1 and TRBJ2-1, with D perhaps matching TRBD1 (6 bases). In germline, CDR1 is SGHRS, CDR2 YFSETQ. The CDR3 has 15 amino acids. V was shortened by 1 base and J by 0 bases, with 8 bases between the two germline ends. CDR3 protein: CASSLKGGSYNEQFF. In DNA, the CDR3 is TGCGCCAGCAGCTTGAAAGGGGGCTCCTACAATGAGCAGTTCTTC.

The chain is built from TRBV6-5 and TRBJ1-1; 7 positions match TRBD1. The CDR3 extends over 13 amino acids. In germline, CDR1 is MNHEY, CDR2 SVGAGI. Losses at the gene ends were 5 bases for V and 9 bases for J; bases not matched to a gene: 9. This CDR3 is CASSRTGAGKAFF. In DNA, the CDR3 is TGTGCCAGCAGTCGAACAGGGGCCGGGAAAGCTTTCTTT.

The genes are TRBV25-1 and TRBJ2-2, with 8 bases aligning to TRBD1. Per the germline V gene, CDR1 is MGHDK and CDR2 is SYGVNS. The J segment lost 5 bases and the V segment lost 1 base, leaving 6 bases of the junction unmatched. The CDR3 runs 16 residues. The CDR3 sequence is CASSESQGAVTGELFF. The CDR3 nucleotides are TGTGCCAGCAGTGAATCCCAGGGGGCCGTGACCGGGGAGCTGTTTTTT.